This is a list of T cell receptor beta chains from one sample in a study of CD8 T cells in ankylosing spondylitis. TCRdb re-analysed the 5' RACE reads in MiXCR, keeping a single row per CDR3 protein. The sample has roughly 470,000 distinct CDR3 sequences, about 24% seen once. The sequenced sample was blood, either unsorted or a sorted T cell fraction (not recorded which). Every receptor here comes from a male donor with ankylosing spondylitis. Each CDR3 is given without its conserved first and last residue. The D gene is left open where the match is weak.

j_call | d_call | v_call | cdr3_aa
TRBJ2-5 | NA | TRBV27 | ASRKADQETQY
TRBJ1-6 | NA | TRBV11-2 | ASSLEGIVNSPLH
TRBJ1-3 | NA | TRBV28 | ASSFLTGFGNTIY
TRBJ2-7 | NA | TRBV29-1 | SVARFSSTYEQY
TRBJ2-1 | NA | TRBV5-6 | ASSLTLEQF
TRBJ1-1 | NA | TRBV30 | AWSVGRGTEAF
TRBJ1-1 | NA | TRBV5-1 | ASSLDRGSTEAF
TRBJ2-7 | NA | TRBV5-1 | ASSFRTADYYEQY
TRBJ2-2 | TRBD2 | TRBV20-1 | SARSSGRKNTGELF
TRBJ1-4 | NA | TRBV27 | ASSLGGYNEKLF
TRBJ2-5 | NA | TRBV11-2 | ATRGETQY
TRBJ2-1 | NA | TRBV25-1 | ASSESGSRNEQF
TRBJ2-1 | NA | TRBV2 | ASKDSYNEQF
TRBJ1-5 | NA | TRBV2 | AGTWGANQPQH
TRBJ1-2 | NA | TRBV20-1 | SARLPHYGYT
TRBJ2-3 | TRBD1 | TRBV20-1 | SASPGQGSDTQY
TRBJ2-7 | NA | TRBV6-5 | ASSYGTRSYEQY
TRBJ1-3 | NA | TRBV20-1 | GWGNPGNTIY
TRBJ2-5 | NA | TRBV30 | AWSVALGYETQY
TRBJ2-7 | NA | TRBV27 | ASRRTTYEQY
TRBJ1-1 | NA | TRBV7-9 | ASRRIGGSTEAF
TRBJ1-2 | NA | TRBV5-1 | ASSLEGSDYGYT
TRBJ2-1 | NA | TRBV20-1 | SANRVDEQF
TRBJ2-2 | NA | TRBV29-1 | SAARLETRTGELF
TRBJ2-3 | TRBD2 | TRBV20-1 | SARLAGGPLDTQY
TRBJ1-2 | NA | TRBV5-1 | ASSLGDWVNYGYT